These 19 T cell receptor beta chains share one sample of origin, sequenced in a study of blood T cell repertoires in COVID-19. Method: immunoSEQ multiplex PCR; TCRdb's copy keeps in-frame clones and lacks some. The table records roughly 70,000 clones, roughly 72% of them present only once. The source material was peripheral blood. These receptors originate from a man aged 55 to 70 with COVID-19, enrolled during active disease.

The genes are TRBV7-2 and TRBJ2-2, with TRBD2 matching 9 bases. The V gene end was trimmed by 5 bases and the J gene end by 0 bases; junction bases not matched to a gene: 4. CDR1 and CDR2 (germline): SGHTA, FQGNSA. The CDR3 contains 16 residues. CDR3 in amino acids: CASSMASGTNTGELFF. The CDR3 coding sequence is TGTGCCAGCAGCATGGCTAGCGGGACGAACACCGGGGAGCTGTTTTTT. Full variable domain (outside the CDR3, taken from reference TRBV7-2 and TRBJ2-2): GAGVSQSPSNKVTEKGKDVELRCDPISGHTALYWYRQSLGQGLEFLIYFQGNSAPDKSGLPSDRFSAERTGGSVSTLTIQRTQQEDSAVYLCASSMASGTNTGELFFGEGSRLTVL.

The CDR3 coding sequence is TGTGCCAGCAGGTGGACTAGCGGAACTTCCCGAAACACAGATACGCAGTATTTT. Residues: CASRWTSGTSRNTDTQYF. J is TRBJ2-3 and V is TRBV5-5, with TRBD2 matching 10 bases. This CDR3 comprises 18 residues. Germline values: CDR1 SGHKS, CDR2 YYEKEE (reference sequence). V shed 5 bases, J shed 2 bases, and the junction held 14 bases outside the gene matches. Together with reference TRBV5-5 and TRBJ2-3, the CDR3 gives the full variable domain: DAGVTQSPTHLIKTRGQQVTLRCSPISGHKSVSWYQQVLGQGPQFIFQYYEKEERGRGNFPDRFSARQFPNYSSELNVNALLLGDSALYLCASRWTSGTSRNTDTQYFGPGTRLTVL.

In DNA, the CDR3 is TGCGCCAGCAGCTCAGGAGGACTAGCGGGGGAGAATGAGCAGTTCTTC. It yields the protein CASSSGGLAGENEQFF. The rearrangement joins TRBV5-1 to TRBJ2-1; 13 bases map to TRBD2. Germline loops: CDR1 SGHRS, CDR2 YFSETQ. This CDR3 spans 16 amino acids. V was pared by 3 bases and J by 7 bases, with 7 bases of the junction left unmatched.

V and J are TRBV20-1 and TRBJ1-2; possibly TRBD1 for D (6 bases). Germline assignment: CDR1 DFQATT and CDR2 SNEGSKA (reference sequence). V lost 7 bases to trimming and J lost 7 bases, with 13 bases between them. This CDR3 has 11 amino acids. CDR3 amino acids: CSVPGQGGYTF. The CDR3 DNA follows: TGCAGTGTTCCGGGACAAGGTGGCTACACCTTC.

The table lists this clone with many counts. The chain is built from TRBV7-9 and TRBJ1-6; possibly TRBD1 for D (6 bases). The CDR3 is 15 residues long. Trimming stripped 8 bases from V and 12 bases from J, with 23 bases between. The germline V gene has CDR1 SEHNR and CDR2 FQNEAQ (reference sequence). CDR3 sequence reads: CASASLQVRGGPLHF. The CDR3 DNA reads as TGTGCCAGCGCGAGCCTACAGGTGCGAGGGGGACCCCTCCACTTT.

The rearrangement joins TRBV21-1 to TRBJ1-4; TRBD1, the table's D call, was not compared with the DNA. TRBV21-1 is recorded as a pseudogene. The CDR3 extends over 15 amino acids. The CDR3 nucleotides read TGTGCCAGCAGCAAACCCGACAGGGGAGAAGAAAAACTGTTTTTT. It yields the protein CASSKPDRGEEKLFF.

The chain recombines TRBV5-1 with TRBJ2-5; D is ambiguous. V shed 2 bases and J shed 2 bases, with 4 bases lying between them. The CDR3 contains 12 residues. In germline, CDR1 is SGHRS, CDR2 YFSETQ. The CDR3 DNA follows: TGCGCCAGCAGCTTATCTCAAGAGACCCAGTACTTC. Residues: CASSLSQETQYF.

To note about this clone: At the DNA level, this CDR3 is encoded by other sequences in the same sample as well. The chain links TRBV19 to TRBJ2-7, with 9 bases aligning to TRBD1. The CDR3 covers 13 residues. Germline assignment: CDR1 LNHDA and CDR2 SQIVND (reference sequence). With V trimmed by 4 bases and J by 3 bases, 1 base remained unmatched. In DNA form, the CDR3 reads TGTGCCAGTAGTAGGGGACAGGGCTACGAGCAGTACTTC. Protein product: CASSRGQGYEQYF.

The chain couples TRBV5-1 to TRBJ2-1; 7 bases are shared with TRBD1. The J segment lost 5 bases and the V segment lost 4 bases, leaving 3 bases of the junction unmatched. The CDR3 covers 13 residues. Germline CDR1 reads SGHRS; CDR2 reads YFSETQ. This chain's CDR3 is CASSVGGNNEQFF. The DNA of the CDR3 is TGCGCCAGCAGCGTAGGGGGCAACAATGAGCAGTTCTTC.

CDR3 in amino acids: CASSIVSGQGRGQPQHF. CDR3 nucleotides: TGTGCCAGTAGTATAGTTTCGGGACAGGGAAGGGGTCAGCCCCAGCATTTT. J is TRBJ1-5 and V is TRBV19; 9 nucleotides agree with TRBD1. The CDR3 spans 17 residues. Germline CDR1 and CDR2: LNHDA and SQIVND (reference sequence). V was clipped by 1 base and J by 6 bases; unmatched bases: 10.

V is TRBV27 and J is TRBJ1-1; a weak D match, TRBD1 (5 bases). The CDR3 runs to 15 residues. Germline V gene data show CDR1 as MNHEY and CDR2 as SMNVEV (reference sequence). V dropped 6 bases and J dropped 3 bases, with 17 bases sitting between them. The CDR3: CASRAGRGWDTEAFF. DNA for the CDR3: TGTGCCAGCAGGGCAGGGCGGGGGTGGGACACTGAAGCTTTCTTT.

V gene TRBV11-3 combines with J gene TRBJ2-2; no reliable D call. Trimming shortened V by 5 bases and J by 7 bases, and 11 bases separated the two germline ends. Germline-derived CDR1 and CDR2 are SGHNT and YENEEA. This CDR3 comprises 13 residues. This CDR3 reads CASSAGWSGELFF. In DNA form, the CDR3 reads TGTGCCAGCAGCGCCGGGTGGAGCGGGGAGCTGTTTTTT.

The V gene is TRBV10-1, the J gene TRBJ1-5; D is unresolved. V was trimmed by 8 bases and J by 0 bases, leaving 11 bases between them. Germline-derived CDR1 and CDR2 are WNHNN and SYGVQD (reference sequence). The CDR3 runs to 14 residues. The CDR3 protein is CASQGGPSNQPQHF. The CDR3 DNA reads TGCGCCAGCCAAGGCGGGCCTAGCAATCAGCCCCAGCATTTT.

V gene TRBV10-3 combines with J gene TRBJ1-1; tentatively, D is TRBD1 (5 bases). CDR3 length: 14 residues. Trimming left V 3 bases short and J 0 bases short, with 8 bases between. Germline CDR1 is ENHRY and CDR2 is SYGVKD. CDR3 bases: TGTGCCATCAGTGAACAGGCCATGAACACTGAAGCTTTCTTT. It translates to CAISEQAMNTEAFF.

This clone was seen once. The chain combines TRBV5-1 with TRBJ1-1; D remains ambiguous. The CDR3 is made up of 13 amino acids. Germline CDR1 reads SGHRS; CDR2 reads YFSETQ. V lost 4 bases and J 1 base, leaving 8 bases between the germline ends. The CDR3 sequence is CASSSTANTEAFF. In DNA, the CDR3 is TGCGCCAGCAGCAGTACAGCGAACACTGAAGCTTTCTTT.

The chain is built from TRBV18 and TRBJ2-5; D unclear. The germline V gene has CDR1 KGHSH and CDR2 LQKENI. This CDR3 region has 14 residues. Trimming removed 4 bases at V and 4 bases at J, with 13 bases between. CDR3 DNA: TGTGCCAGCTCACTACCGTCGGTGCGAGAGACCCAGTACTTC. This translates into CASSLPSVRETQYF.

The chain links TRBV10-3 to TRBJ1-1; D might be TRBD1 (5 bases). In germline, CDR1 is ENHRY, CDR2 SYGVKD. The ends were cut back, 1 base at V and 4 bases at J, with 10 bases in the middle. This CDR3 is built from 14 residues. This CDR3 is CAISELAGITEAFF. CDR3 sequence (DNA): TGTGCCATCAGTGAGTTGGCAGGGATCACTGAAGCTTTCTTT.

This clone has ten or more counts. The chain combines TRBV24-1 with TRBJ2-1, with D tentatively TRBD2 (6 bases). The CDR3 sequence is 15 residues long. Germline assignment: CDR1 KGHDR and CDR2 SFDVKD. V was pared by 8 bases and J by 0 bases, with 13 bases between. The CDR3 DNA follows: TGTGCCACCAAAGGGACTTCTAGCTCCTACAATGAGCAGTTCTTC. It specifies CATKGTSSSYNEQFF.

As DNA, the CDR3 is TGTGCCAGCAGCTTAGGCCCCCAGACAGGGAGCTCCTACGAGCAGTACTTC. Translated: CASSLGPQTGSSYEQYF. This chain joins TRBV11-2 and TRBJ2-7; TRBD1 matches 7 bases. The CDR3 runs to 17 residues. Germline V lookup: CDR1 SGHAT, CDR2 FQNNGV. The J segment lost 0 bases and the V segment lost 1 base, leaving 9 bases of the junction unmatched.